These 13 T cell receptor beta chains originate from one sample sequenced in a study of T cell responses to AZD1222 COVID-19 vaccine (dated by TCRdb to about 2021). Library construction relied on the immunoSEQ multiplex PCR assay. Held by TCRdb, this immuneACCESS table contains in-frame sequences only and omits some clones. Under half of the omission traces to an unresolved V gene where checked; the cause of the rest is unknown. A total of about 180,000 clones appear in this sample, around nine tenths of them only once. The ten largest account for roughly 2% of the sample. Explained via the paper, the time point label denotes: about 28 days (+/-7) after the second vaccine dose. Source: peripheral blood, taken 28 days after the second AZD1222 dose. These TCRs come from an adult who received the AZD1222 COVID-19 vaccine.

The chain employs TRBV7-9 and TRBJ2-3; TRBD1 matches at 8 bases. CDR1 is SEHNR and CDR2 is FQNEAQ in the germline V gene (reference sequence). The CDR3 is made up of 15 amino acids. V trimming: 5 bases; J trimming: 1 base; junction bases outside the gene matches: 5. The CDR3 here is CASSRGGQGTDTQYF. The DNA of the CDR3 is TGTGCCAGCAGCAGAGGGGGACAGGGCACAGATACGCAGTATTTT.

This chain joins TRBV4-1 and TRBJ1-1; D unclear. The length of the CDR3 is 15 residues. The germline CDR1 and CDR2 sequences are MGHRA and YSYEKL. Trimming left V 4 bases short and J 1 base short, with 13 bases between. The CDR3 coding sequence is TGCGCCAGCAGCCCCGCGGGAGCCAAGAACACTGAAGCTTTCTTT. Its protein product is CASSPAGAKNTEAFF.

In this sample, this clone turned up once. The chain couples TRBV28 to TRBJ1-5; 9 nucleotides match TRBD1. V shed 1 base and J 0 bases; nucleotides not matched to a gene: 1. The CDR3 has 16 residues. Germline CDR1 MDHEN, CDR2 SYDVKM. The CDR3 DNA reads TGTGCCAGCAGTTTATCGGACAGGGGTAGCAATCAGCCCCAGCATTTT. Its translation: CASSLSDRGSNQPQHF.

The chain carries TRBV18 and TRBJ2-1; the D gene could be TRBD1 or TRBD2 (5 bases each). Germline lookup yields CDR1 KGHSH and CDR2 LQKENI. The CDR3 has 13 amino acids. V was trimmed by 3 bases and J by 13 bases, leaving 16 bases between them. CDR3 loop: CASSPKPGPAQFF. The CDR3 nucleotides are TGTGCCAGCTCACCCAAACCGGGACCCGCACAGTTCTTC.

The CDR3 spells CASSDRVNQPQHF. The CDR3 DNA is TGTGCCAGCAGTGACAGGGTCAATCAGCCCCAGCATTTT. This rearrangement joins TRBV2 to TRBJ1-5, with a tentative D call TRBD1 (5 bases). CDR3 length: 13 amino acids. CDR1 is SNHLY and CDR2 is FYNNEI in the germline V gene. V was clipped by 3 bases and J by 3 bases, with 6 bases between them. Together with reference TRBV2 and TRBJ1-5, the CDR3 gives the full variable domain: EPEVTQTPSHQVTQMGQEVILRCVPISNHLYFYWYRQILGQKVEFLVSFYNNEISEKSEIFDDQFSVERPDGSNFTLKIRSTKLEDSAMYFCASSDRVNQPQHFGDGTRLSIL.

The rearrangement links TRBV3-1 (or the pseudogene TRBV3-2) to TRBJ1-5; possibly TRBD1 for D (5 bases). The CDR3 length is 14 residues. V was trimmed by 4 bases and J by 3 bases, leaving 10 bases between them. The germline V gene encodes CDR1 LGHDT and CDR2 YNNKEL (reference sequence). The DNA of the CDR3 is TGTGCCAGCAGCCTAGGGGATCTCAATCAGCCCCAGCATTTT. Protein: CASSLGDLNQPQHF.

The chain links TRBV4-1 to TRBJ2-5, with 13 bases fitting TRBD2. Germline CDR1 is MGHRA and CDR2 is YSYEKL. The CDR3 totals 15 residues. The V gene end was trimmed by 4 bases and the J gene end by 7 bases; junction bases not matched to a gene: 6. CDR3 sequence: CASSPRLAGGLTQYF. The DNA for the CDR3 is TGCGCCAGCAGCCCCCGACTAGCGGGGGGATTGACCCAGTACTTC.

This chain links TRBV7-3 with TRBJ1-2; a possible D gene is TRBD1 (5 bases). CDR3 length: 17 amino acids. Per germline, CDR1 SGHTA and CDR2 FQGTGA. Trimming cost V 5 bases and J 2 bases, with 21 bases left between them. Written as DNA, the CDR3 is TGTGCCAGCAGCCCCTTTTCCCAGGTAGGGGTAAACTATGGCTACACCTTC. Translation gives CASSPFSQVGVNYGYTF.

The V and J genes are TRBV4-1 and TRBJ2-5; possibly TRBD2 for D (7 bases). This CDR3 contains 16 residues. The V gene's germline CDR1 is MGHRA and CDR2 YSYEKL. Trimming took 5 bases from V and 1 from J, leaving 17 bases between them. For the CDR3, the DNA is TGCGCCAGCAGCTCCTTCGGGGGGCCTAGCCAAGAGACCCAGTACTTC. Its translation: CASSSFGGPSQETQYF.

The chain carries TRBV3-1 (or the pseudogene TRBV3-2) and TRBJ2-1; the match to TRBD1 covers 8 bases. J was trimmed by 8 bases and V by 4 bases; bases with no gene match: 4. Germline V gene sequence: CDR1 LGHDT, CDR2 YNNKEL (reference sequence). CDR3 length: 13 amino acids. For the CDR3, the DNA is TGTGCCAGCAGCCGGGACAGGAGGGATGAGCAGTTCTTC. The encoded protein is CASSRDRRDEQFF.

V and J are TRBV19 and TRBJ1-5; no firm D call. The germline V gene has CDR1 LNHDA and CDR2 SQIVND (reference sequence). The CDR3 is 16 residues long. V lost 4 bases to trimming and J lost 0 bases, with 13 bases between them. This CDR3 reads CASSTGATYSNQPQHF. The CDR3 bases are TGTGCCAGTAGTACTGGAGCAACATATAGCAATCAGCCCCAGCATTTT.

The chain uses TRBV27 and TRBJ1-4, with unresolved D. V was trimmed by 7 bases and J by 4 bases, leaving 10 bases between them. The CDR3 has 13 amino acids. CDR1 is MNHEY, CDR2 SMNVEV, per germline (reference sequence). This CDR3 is CASTGRYNEKLFF. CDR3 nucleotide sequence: TGTGCCAGCACCGGACGGTATAATGAAAAACTGTTTTTT.

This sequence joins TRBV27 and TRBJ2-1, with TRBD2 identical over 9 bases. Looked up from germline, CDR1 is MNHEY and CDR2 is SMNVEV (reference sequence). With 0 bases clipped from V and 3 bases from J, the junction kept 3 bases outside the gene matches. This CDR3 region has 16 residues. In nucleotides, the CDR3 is TGTGCCAGCAGTTTATCCCTAGCGGGATTCTACAATGAGCAGTTCTTC. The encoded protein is CASSLSLAGFYNEQFF.